This T cell receptor beta chain was profiled in a study of T cells in Graves' hyperthyroidism and ophthalmopathy. Study results and caveats: Peripheral blood also featured most of the thyroid clonotypes expanded above 0.001. The model predicted ophthalmopathy a median around 6.5 months before onset.

Amplified regions were TCR beta CDR3 sequences from RNA transcripts. The HTBI set primed first-round TCR CDR3 RT-PCR. From the multiplex PCR reads, TCRdb called clonotypes with MiXCR, one entry per CDR3 protein. The sample holds more than 550,000 distinct CDR3 sequences, 17% seen once. This CDR3 region has 13 residues. V dropped 0 bases and J dropped 5 bases, with 5 bases sitting between them. The V gene's germline CDR1 is MNHNY and CDR2 SVGAGI (reference sequence). Patients were aged 18 to 65, had disease duration under 2 months, and had newly diagnosed hyperthyroidism. This clonotype has ten or more counts. The antigen is not known.

The J gene is TRBJ2-1, the V gene TRBV6-6; D not certain. Material for sequencing was blood. The receptor's source is a man in his fifties or sixties with Graves' hyperthyroidism. CDR3 in amino acids: CASSYSANNEQFF. The CDR3 DNA sequence: TGTGCCAGCAGTTACTCTGCGAACAATGAGCAGTTCTTC.